Shown below are 25 T cell receptor beta chains from a single sample sequenced in a study of glioma-infiltrating T cells. TCR alpha and beta CDR3 regions were amplified from RNA using iRepertoire nested multiplex PCR. TCRdb fed the multiplex PCR reads into MiXCR, producing one record per CDR3 protein. In the table there are 400,000 or so distinct CDR3 sequences, approximately 42% of which are singletons. Sequencing was performed on glioma tissue, nonneoplastic brain tissue, or PBMCs (not recorded which). These receptors were collected from a human donor with low-grade glioma or glioblastoma, undergoing nonglioma brain surgery, or in good health (not recorded which).

To note about this clonotype: One end of the junction varies from germline; a read error may be responsible. This chain links TRBV6-2 or TRBV6-3 with TRBJ2-1; D is tentatively TRBD1 or TRBD2 (5 bases each). The CDR3 sequence is 19 residues long. CDR1 and CDR2 from the germline V gene are MNHEY and SVGEGT. The CDR3 is CASSYSMWDLRGRTNDQFF. The CDR3 nucleotides are TGTGCCAGCAGTTACTCAATGTGGGACCTCCGAGGTCGTACTAATGATCAGTTCTTC.

As regards this clonotype: A much larger clonotype is one base distant, so this may be a read error. The CDR3 region has the DNA TGTGCCAGCAGAGATACCGCAGGGTGTCGTGGAAACACCATATATTTT. Protein sequence: CASRDTAGCRGNTIYF. The J gene is TRBJ1-3, the V gene TRBV27; possible D gene TRBD1, 5 bases. The CDR3 loop spans 16 amino acids. Trimming cost V 6 bases and J 3 bases, with 18 bases left between them. In germline, CDR1 is MNHEY, CDR2 SMNVEV (reference sequence).

Turning to this clonotype: An end of the junction does not agree with germline; a read error may underlie this. This chain connects TRBV10-3 to TRBJ1-4; D is unclear. The CDR3 has 14 residues. Germline loops: CDR1 ENHRY, CDR2 SYGVKD. CDR3 DNA sequence: TGTGCCACGCAATCCACCCCAACTAATGAAAAACTGCTTTTT. Protein product: CATQSTPTNEKLLF.

The chain uses TRBV4-3 and TRBJ1-1; D not certain. Per the germline V gene, CDR1 is LGHNA and CDR2 is YSLEER. Trimming removed 0 bases at V and 1 base at J, with 9 bases between. The CDR3 extends over 15 amino acids. CDR3 region: CASSQEAGQNTEAFF. The CDR3 coding sequence is TGCGCCAGCAGCCAAGAGGCAGGTCAGAACACTGAAGCTTTCTTT.

In this sample, this clonotype turned up many times. CDR3 in amino acids: CSARTGQPSTDTQYF. The CDR3 region has the DNA TGCAGTGCTAGAACGGGACAGCCTAGCACAGATACGCAGTATTTT. The J gene is TRBJ2-3, the V gene TRBV20-1; 7 bases are a match to TRBD1. Germline trimming cut 2 bases from V and 0 bases from J; bases unmatched to any gene: 5. CDR1 is DFQATT, CDR2 SNEGSKA, per germline (reference sequence). This CDR3 is 15 amino acids long.

This clonotype has more than one count but fewer than ten. The gene calls are TRBV6-2 or TRBV6-3 and TRBJ2-7; a possible D gene is TRBD2 (6 bases). Trimming pared 4 bases from V and 3 bases from J, leaving 13 bases between. CDR3 length: 14 amino acids. From germline, CDR1 is MNHEY and CDR2 SVGEGT. CDR3 DNA sequence: TGTGCCAGCAGTTCGACGGGACTGATCTACGAGCAGTACTTC. Encoded protein: CASSSTGLIYEQYF.

Ten or more counts support this clonotype. The chain employs TRBV18 and TRBJ2-3, with D tentatively TRBD1 or TRBD2 (5 bases each). V was pared by 0 bases and J by 5 bases, with 12 bases between. Germline CDR1 reads KGHSH; CDR2 reads LQKENI. This CDR3 is built from 15 residues. This chain's CDR3 is CASSPPTGLGDTQYF. CDR3 in DNA: TGTGCCAGCTCACCACCAACGGGGCTGGGAGATACGCAGTATTTT.

The chain is built from TRBV20-1 and TRBJ2-7; tentatively, D is TRBD1 (6 bases). This CDR3 contains 14 residues. Germline values: CDR1 DFQATT, CDR2 SNEGSKA (reference sequence). The CDR3 sequence: CSVVQGTTSYEQYF. CDR3 bases: TGCAGCGTCGTGCAGGGGACAACGTCCTACGAGCAGTACTTC.

The chain carries TRBV28 and TRBJ2-7; 7 nucleotides match TRBD2. Losses at the gene ends were 11 bases for V and 5 bases for J; bases not matched to a gene: 21. CDR3 length: 16 residues. Germline CDR1 MDHEN, CDR2 SYDVKM. The CDR3 region has the DNA TGTGCCTGCAAAACCATTAAGGGCGGGAGCCGCCACGAGCAGTACTTC. Translation gives CACKTIKGGSRHEQYF.

The CDR3 DNA follows: TGTGCCAGCACCCCGAGGCTAGCGGGCCACAATGAGCAGTTCTTC. Translation gives CASTPRLAGHNEQFF. The chain uses TRBV12-3 or TRBV12-4 and TRBJ2-1; 8 positions match TRBD2. The J segment lost 5 bases and the V segment lost 7 bases, leaving 10 bases of the junction unmatched. This CDR3 contains 15 residues.

This clonotype appeared a few times. The chain links TRBV25-1 to TRBJ2-1; 11 bases fit TRBD2. Trimming cost V 3 bases and J 3 bases; bases outside gene matches: 7. The CDR3 totals 17 residues. Germline V gives CDR1 MGHDK, CDR2 SYGVNS. The CDR3 DNA reads as TGTGCCAGCAGTGATCCGTCTAGCGGGAGGAACTACAATGAGCAGTTCTTC. Translating gives CASSDPSSGRNYNEQFF.

Only a few counts were recorded for this clonotype. The rearrangement uses TRBV20-1 and TRBJ1-4, with D perhaps TRBD1 (6 bases). Germline lookup yields CDR1 DFQATT and CDR2 SNEGSKA (reference sequence). The length of the CDR3 is 14 residues. Trimming shortened V by 4 bases and J by 6 bases, and 15 bases separated the two germline ends. The CDR3, as DNA: TGCAGTGCTACCTCGCGACAGGCCGATGAAAAACTGTTTTTT. Residues: CSATSRQADEKLFF.

In the case of this clonotype: The CDR3 end shows no conserved phenylalanine or tryptophan, and so a read error is likely. V is TRBV5-1 and J is TRBJ1-1, with D unclear. The CDR3 is made up of 13 amino acids. V shed 5 bases and J shed 4 bases, with 12 bases lying between them. Germline V gene data show CDR1 as SGHRS and CDR2 as YFSETQ. The CDR3 region has the DNA TGCGCCAGCAGAACGGCGGAGGGCACTGAAGCTTTCTAT. Protein: CASRTAEGTEAFY.

This clonotype has a handful of counts. The chain joins TRBV28 to TRBJ1-2, with a possible D match to TRBD1 (5 bases). Trimming removed 2 bases from V and 3 bases from J, with 7 bases in between. Germline lookup yields CDR1 MDHEN and CDR2 SYDVKM. The length of the CDR3 is 13 residues. The CDR3 here is CASSLAQDYGYTF. The CDR3 DNA reads as TGTGCCAGCAGTTTAGCACAGGACTATGGCTACACCTTC.

This chain links TRBV2 with TRBJ2-7, with D perhaps assigned TRBD1 or TRBD2 (6 bases each). In germline, CDR1 is SNHLY, CDR2 FYNNEI. The CDR3 is made up of 14 amino acids. Trimming stripped 8 bases from V and 4 bases from J, with 18 bases between. The CDR3 region has the DNA TGTGCCAGCGTCCTCACCCCGGGGGCATACGAGCAGTACTTC. This codes for CASVLTPGAYEQYF.

The chain carries TRBV27 and TRBJ1-2; no reliable D call. The CDR3 spans 14 residues. Looked up from germline, CDR1 is MNHEY and CDR2 is SMNVEV (reference sequence). V lost 4 bases and J 7 bases, leaving 16 bases between the germline ends. CDR3 protein: CASSSAGEASGYTF. CDR3 nucleotides: TGTGCCAGCAGTTCCGCCGGCGAGGCAAGTGGCTACACCTTC.

This clonotype was seen at least ten times. The chain has TRBV20-1 and TRBJ1-1, with D unclear. The CDR3 runs 13 residues. Germline V gene sequence: CDR1 DFQATT, CDR2 SNEGSKA (reference sequence). Trimming cost V 2 bases and J 3 bases, with 10 bases left between them. The CDR3 spells CSARIALDTEAFF. The DNA of the CDR3 is TGCAGTGCTAGAATTGCATTGGACACTGAAGCTTTCTTT.

Concerning this clonotype itself: Relative to the germline gene, one junction end is altered; a read error may explain this. The V call is TRBV4-1, the J call TRBJ2-5; 7 positions agree with TRBD2. The V gene's germline CDR1 is MGHRA and CDR2 YSYEKL. CDR3 length: 15 residues. This CDR3 is CGSSQRGAGQETQYF. The CDR3 DNA follows: TGCGGCAGCAGCCAAAGGGGAGCGGGGCAGGAGACCCAGTACTTC.

This chain uses TRBV6-2 or TRBV6-3 with TRBJ1-5; D uncertain. Germline V gene sequence: CDR1 MNHEY, CDR2 SVGEGT. The CDR3 is 14 amino acids. The V end was cut by 10 bases, the J end by 5 bases, with 18 bases between. The CDR3 reads CATIWQDVDQPQHF. The CDR3 bases are TGTGCCACGATTTGGCAGGACGTGGATCAGCCCCAGCATTTT.

This clonotype came up once. A much larger clone differs by one base, so this may be a read error. The CDR3, as DNA: TGCGTCAGCAGCCGACGACTATACCAGGACACTGAAGCTTTCTTT. The encoded protein is CVSSRRLYQDTEAFF. The chain uses TRBV4-3 and TRBJ1-1; D gene unclear. CDR1 is LGHNA, CDR2 YSLEER, per germline. This CDR3 spans 15 amino acids.

This rearrangement joins TRBV24-1 to TRBJ2-2; D unresolved. Germline-derived CDR1 and CDR2 are KGHDR and SFDVKD. V was trimmed by 1 base and J by 1 base, leaving 6 bases between them. The CDR3 contains 15 residues. In DNA, the CDR3 is TGTGCCACCAGTGATTTTAGGGAGAACACCGGGGAGCTGTTTTTT. Protein product: CATSDFRENTGELFF.

This sequence joins TRBV2 and TRBJ2-3; 10 nucleotides align to TRBD2. Germline V gene lookup returns CDR1 SNHLY and CDR2 FYNNEI. The CDR3 length is 17 residues. After removal of 8 bases from V and 1 base from J, the junction contained 12 bases not matched to a gene. The CDR3 DNA sequence: TGTGCCAGCCACGAAGCGGGAGGGATTTACGGCACAGATACGCAGTATTTT. Translating gives CASHEAGGIYGTDTQYF.

This clonotype was picked up one time. The V call is TRBV4-1, the J call TRBJ2-3; 9 bases agree with TRBD2. The germline V gene encodes CDR1 MGHRA and CDR2 YSYEKL. The CDR3 runs 17 residues. V trimming: 4 bases; J trimming: 4 bases; junction bases outside the gene matches: 12. In nucleotides, the CDR3 is TGCGCCAGCAGCCGCTCAGTCCGGCGGGAGGGTGCAGATACGCAGTATTTT. Its protein product is CASSRSVRREGADTQYF.

As to this clonotype: Just one base apart from a much larger clone, this may be a read error. This sequence joins TRBV20-1 and TRBJ2-1; D is undetermined. Germline CDR1 is DFQATT and CDR2 is SNEGSKA (reference sequence). This CDR3 is built from 11 residues. V dropped 7 bases and J dropped 8 bases, with 12 bases sitting between them. The CDR3 region has the DNA TGCAGTGTGAAGCGTAAGGATGAGCAGTTCTTC. This translates into CSVKRKDEQFF.

V and J are TRBV18 and TRBJ2-1; 11 nucleotides agree with TRBD2. From germline, CDR1 is KGHSH and CDR2 LQKENI. CDR3 size: 15 residues. V dropped 3 bases and J dropped 9; count of bases not matched to a gene: 7. CDR3 loop: CASSPVGLAEGEQFF. The DNA of the CDR3 is TGTGCCAGCTCACCCGTGGGACTAGCGGAGGGTGAGCAGTTCTTC.